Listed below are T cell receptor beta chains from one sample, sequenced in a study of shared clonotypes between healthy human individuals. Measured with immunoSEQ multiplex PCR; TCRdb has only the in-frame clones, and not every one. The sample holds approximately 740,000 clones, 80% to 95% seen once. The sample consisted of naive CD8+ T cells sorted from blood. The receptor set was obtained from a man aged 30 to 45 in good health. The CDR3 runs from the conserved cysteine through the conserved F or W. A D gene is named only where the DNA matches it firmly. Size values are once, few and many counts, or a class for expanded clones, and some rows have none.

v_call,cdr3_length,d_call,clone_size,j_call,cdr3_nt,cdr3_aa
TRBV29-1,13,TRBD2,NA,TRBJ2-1,TGCAGCTTAGAAACTAGCGGTCCCAATGAGCAGTTCTTC,CSLETSGPNEQFF
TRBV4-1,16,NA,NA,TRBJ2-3,TGCGCCAGCAGCTCCTCAGCGGATTCTAGCACAGATACGCAGTATTTT,CASSSSADSSTDTQYF
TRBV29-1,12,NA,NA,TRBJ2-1,TGCAGCGTTGACACGGACGCAAATGAGCAGTTCTTC,CSVDTDANEQFF
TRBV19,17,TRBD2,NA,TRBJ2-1,TGTGCCAGTAGTATGGGGACTAGCGGGAAAGTTAGGGCTGAGCAGTTCTTC,CASSMGTSGKVRAEQFF
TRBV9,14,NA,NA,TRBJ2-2,TGTGCCAGCAGCGCCGGACTTCTCACCGGGGAGCTGTTTTTT,CASSAGLLTGELFF
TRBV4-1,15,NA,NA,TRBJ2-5,TGCGCCAGCAGCGAATATCCCGGGATCGAGGAGACCCAGTACTTC,CASSEYPGIEETQYF
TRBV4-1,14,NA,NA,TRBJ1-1,TGCGCCAGCAGCCAAGACGGCAGCTATGCTGAAGCTTTCTTT,CASSQDGSYAEAFF
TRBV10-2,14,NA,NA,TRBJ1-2,TGCGCCAGCAGTGAGTCGAGAGGGATCGGTGGCTACACCTTC,CASSESRGIGGYTF
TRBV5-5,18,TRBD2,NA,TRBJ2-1,TGTGCCAGCAGCTTGGCCCCTCCGGGTAGCGGGGCCTACAATGAGCAGTTCTTC,CASSLAPPGSGAYNEQFF
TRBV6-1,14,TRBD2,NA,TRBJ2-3,TGTGCCAGCAGTGCGGGAGGTAAAGTAGTGACGCAGTATTTT,CASSAGGKVVTQYF
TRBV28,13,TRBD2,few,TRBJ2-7,TGTGCCAGCAGTAGCGGGACCACCTACGAGCAGTACTTC,CASSSGTTYEQYF
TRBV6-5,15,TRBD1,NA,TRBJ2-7,TGTGCCAGCAGTTTCCGAACTGGGACAGGCGACGAGCAGTACTTC,CASSFRTGTGDEQYF
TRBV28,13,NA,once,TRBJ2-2,TGTGCCAGCAATCTCCTGGCGGCCGGGGAGCTGTTTTTT,CASNLLAAGELFF
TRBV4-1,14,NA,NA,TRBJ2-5,TGCGCCAGCAGCCAAGAGAACGAGGAAGAGACCCAGTACTTC,CASSQENEEETQYF
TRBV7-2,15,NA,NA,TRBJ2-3,TGTGCCAGCAGCGCGGAGGCGGACTCCACAGATACGCAGTATTTT,CASSAEADSTDTQYF
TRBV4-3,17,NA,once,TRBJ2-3,TGCGCCAGCAGCCAAGAGGAGTCCTATGGGGTCACAGATACGCAGTATTTT,CASSQEESYGVTDTQYF
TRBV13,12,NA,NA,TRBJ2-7,TGTGCCAGCAGCGGGGTAGGTTCGGGGAAGCTCTTC,CASSGVGSGKLF
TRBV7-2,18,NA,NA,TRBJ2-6,TGTGCCAGCACCGAGCCGGGGGGCGAGGAAGCTGGGGCCAACGTCCTGACTTTC,CASTEPGGEEAGANVLTF
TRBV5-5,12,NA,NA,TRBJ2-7,TGTGCCAGCAGCAATTCGGGTTACGAGCAGTACTTC,CASSNSGYEQYF
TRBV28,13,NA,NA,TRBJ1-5,TGTGCCAGCAGTTTAAACAGAAATCAGCCCCAGCATTTT,CASSLNRNQPQHF
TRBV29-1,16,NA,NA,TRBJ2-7,TGCAGCGGAGCGATTGGCGGGGAGAGTTTTCCCTACGAGCAGTACTTC,CSGAIGGESFPYEQYF
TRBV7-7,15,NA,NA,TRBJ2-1,TGTGCCAGCAGCACCACCAACACCCTCAGAGATGAGCAGTTCTTC,CASSTTNTLRDEQFF
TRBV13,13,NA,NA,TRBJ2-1,TGTGCCAGCAGCCTCCCTCCCTGGGATGAGCAGTTCTTC,CASSLPPWDEQFF
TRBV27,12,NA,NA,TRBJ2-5,TGTGCCAGCAGTTTAGGTGGTGGGACCCAGTACTTC,CASSLGGGTQYF
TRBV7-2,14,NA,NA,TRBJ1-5,TGTGCCAGCAGCTTAGAGCTTAGCAATCAGCCCCAGCATTTT,CASSLELSNQPQHF
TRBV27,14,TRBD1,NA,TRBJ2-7,TGTGCCAGCAGTTTAACGGCAGGGGGCTACGAGCAGTACTTC,CASSLTAGGYEQYF
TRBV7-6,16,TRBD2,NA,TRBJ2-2,TGTGCCAGCAGCCCGTACAGCGGGACGAACACCGGGGAGCTGTTTTTT,CASSPYSGTNTGELFF
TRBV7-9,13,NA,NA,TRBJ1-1,TGTGCCAGCAGGCGTGGGGCGAACACTGAAGCTTTCTTT,CASRRGANTEAFF
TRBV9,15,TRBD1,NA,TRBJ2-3,TGTGCCAGCAGCGTAGAGGGACAGCTCACAGATACGCAGTATTTT,CASSVEGQLTDTQYF
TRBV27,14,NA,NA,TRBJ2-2,TGTGCCAGCAGTTTACAGCCCGACGTGGGGGAGCTGTTTTTT,CASSLQPDVGELFF
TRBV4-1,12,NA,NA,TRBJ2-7,TGCGCCAGCAGCCAAGGGGGGCGTTCGCTGTACTTC,CASSQGGRSLYF
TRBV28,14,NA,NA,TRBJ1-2,TGTGCCAGCAGTTCCACTCAGGATTTCTATGGCTACACCTTC,CASSSTQDFYGYTF
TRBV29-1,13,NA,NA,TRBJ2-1,TGCAGCGTTGTGCTAGCAACACACAATGAGCAGTTCTTC,CSVVLATHNEQFF
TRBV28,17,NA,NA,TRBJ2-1,TGTGCCAGCAGTTTGTCCACAACCATGGCCTCCTACAATGAGCAGTTCTTC,CASSLSTTMASYNEQFF
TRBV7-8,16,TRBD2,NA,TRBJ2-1,TGTGCCAGCAGCTTACCCCGGGCTAGCGGGAGTGATGAGCAGTTCTTC,CASSLPRASGSDEQFF
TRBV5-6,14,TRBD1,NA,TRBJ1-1,TGTGCCAGCAGCTTCGGGACAGCGATCATCGGAGCTTTCTTT,CASSFGTAIIGAFF
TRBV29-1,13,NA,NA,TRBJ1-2,TGCAGCGTGAGGCATGGATTGAGCGATGGCTACACCTTC,CSVRHGLSDGYTF
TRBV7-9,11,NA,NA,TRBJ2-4,TGTGCCAGCAGCTTGACGGACATTCAGTACTTC,CASSLTDIQYF
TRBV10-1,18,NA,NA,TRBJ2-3,TGCGCCAGCAGTGAGTCTGCCCCTGGGTCTCGTTCCACAGATACGCAGTATTTT,CASSESAPGSRSTDTQYF
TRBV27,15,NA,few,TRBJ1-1,TGTGCCAGCAGTTTATCACCGGGACTGAACACTGAAGCTTTCTTT,CASSLSPGLNTEAFF
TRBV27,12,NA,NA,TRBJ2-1,TGTGCCAGCAGTTACCAGGGTAATGAGCAGTTCTTC,CASSYQGNEQFF
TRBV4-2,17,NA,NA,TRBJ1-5,TGTGCCAGCAGCCAAGTTGGTCGAGGATATCTCAATCAGCCCCAGCATTTT,CASSQVGRGYLNQPQHF
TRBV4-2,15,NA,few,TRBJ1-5,TGTGCCAGCAGCCAAGATCGGCTGCTTAAGGAGCCCCAGCATTTT,CASSQDRLLKEPQHF
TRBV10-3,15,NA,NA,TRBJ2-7,TGTGCCATCAGTGAGTTTTTAGGGGTCGGCTACGAGCAGTACTTC,CAISEFLGVGYEQYF
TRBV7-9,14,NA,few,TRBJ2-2,TGTGCCAGCAGCCCCGAATCCCTCACCGGGGAGCTGTTTTTT,CASSPESLTGELFF
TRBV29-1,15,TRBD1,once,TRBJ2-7,TGCAGCGTACCTCGGTTCGGGACAGGGGACTACGAGCAGTACTTC,CSVPRFGTGDYEQYF
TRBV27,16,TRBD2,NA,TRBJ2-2,TGTGCCAGCAGTTTCAGGCGGGAGGGCCTTCCCGGGGAGCTGTTTTTT,CASSFRREGLPGELFF
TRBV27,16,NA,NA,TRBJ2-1,TGTGCCAGCAGTTTATGGTCGGGGGGCTTTTACAATGAGCAGTTCTTC,CASSLWSGGFYNEQFF
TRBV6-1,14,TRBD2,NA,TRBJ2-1,TGTGCCAGCAGTAACCGGGAGGTACCCATAGAGCAGTTCTTC,CASSNREVPIEQFF
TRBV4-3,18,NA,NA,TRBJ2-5,TGCGCCAGCAGCCAAGACCGCCTGGGTAGCGGATACCAAGAGACCCAGTACTTC,CASSQDRLGSGYQETQYF
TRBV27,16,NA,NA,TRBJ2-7,TGTGCCAGCAGTTTTCTTTCGGGCCAGGAATTAGACGAGCAGTACTTC,CASSFLSGQELDEQYF